Presented here are 3 T cell receptor beta chains from one specimen sequenced in a study of T cell repertoires in cytomegalovirus infection. TCRdb fed the reads into MiXCR, producing one record per CDR3 protein. The table records roughly 800,000 distinct CDR3 sequences, 25% to 35% of them present only once. No cognate antigen is known for these TCRs. The sequenced sample was cultured CD8+ T cells from PBMCs, obtained from culture after CMV antigen stimulation. All receptors come from a human donor in good health (CMV status not recorded). Some clones in this sample may be carry-over from other donors' samples.

At least ten counts were recorded for this clonotype. The chain joins TRBV12-3 or TRBV12-4 to TRBJ2-5; 9 bases map to TRBD2. V shed 6 bases, J shed 2 bases, and the junction held 10 bases outside the gene matches. The CDR3 contains 16 residues. CDR3 in amino acids: CASSPQAGGSQETQYF. The CDR3 DNA sequence: TGTGCCAGCAGCCCCCAAGCGGGGGGATCTCAAGAGACCCAGTACTTC.

This chain connects TRBV20-1 to TRBJ2-6, with TRBD1 identical over 7 bases. The CDR3 runs 18 residues. Germline CDR1 is DFQATT and CDR2 is SNEGSKA (reference sequence). Trimming cost V 5 bases and J 2 bases; bases outside gene matches: 15. The CDR3 loop reads CSAVRNRDSPPGANVLTF. The CDR3, as DNA: TGCAGTGCTGTCAGGAACCGGGACAGCCCACCTGGGGCCAACGTCCTGACTTTC.

The chain uses TRBV6-1 and TRBJ1-5; D gene uncertain. In germline, CDR1 is MNHNS, CDR2 SASEGT. The CDR3 is 14 residues long. With 2 bases removed from V and 6 bases from J, the gap between germline ends came to 11 bases. CDR3 DNA: TGTGCCAGCAGTGAATTGCCGAGAGTTCAGCCCCAGCATTTT. Translated: CASSELPRVQPQHF.